The 18 T cell receptor beta chains presented below share a single source sample, sequenced in a study of shared clonotypes between healthy human individuals. TCRdb's table, derived via immunoSEQ multiplex PCR, lists solely in-frame clones and lacks some. The repertoire has approximately 340,000 clones, over 70% of them found once; the top ten carry roughly a tenth. Sequencing was done on a sample of memory CD4+ T cells sorted from blood. The subset denotes: CD45RA-negative fraction. The receptors were sampled from a man aged 25-45 years in good health.

The rearrangement uses TRBV5-1 and TRBJ1-1, with D unresolved. Germline V gives CDR1 SGHRS, CDR2 YFSETQ. The CDR3 runs to 13 residues. Trimming left V 1 base short and J 3 bases short, with 7 bases between. In DNA, the CDR3 is TGCGCCAGCAGCTTGCAAGAGGACACTGAAGCTTTCTTT. This encodes CASSLQEDTEAFF. Drawing the rest from reference TRBV5-1 and TRBJ1-1, the complete variable domain is KAGVTQTPRYLIKTRGQQVTLSCSPISGHRSVSWYQQTPGQGLQFLFEYFSETQRNKGNFPGRFSGRQFSNSRSEMNVSTLELGDSALYLCASSLQEDTEAFFGQGTRLTVV.

The J gene is TRBJ2-5, the V gene TRBV9, with 10 bases matching TRBD2. Per the germline V gene, CDR1 is SGDLS and CDR2 is YYNGEE. The ends lost 0 bases at V and 3 bases at J; junction bases unmatched: 8. This CDR3 spans 17 amino acids. DNA of the CDR3: TGTGCCAGCAGCGTAGGAGCGGGAGGGCTTGGTGAAGAGACCCAGTACTTC. This translates into CASSVGAGGLGEETQYF.

V is TRBV5-1 and J is TRBJ2-1, with 9 bases fitting TRBD2. The ends lost 4 bases at V and 10 bases at J; junction bases unmatched: 12. The CDR3 runs to 15 residues. Germline CDR1 and CDR2: SGHRS and YFSETQ. This CDR3 reads CASSVLLAGLSEQFF. The CDR3 nucleotides are TGCGCCAGCAGCGTCCTACTAGCGGGTCTGAGCGAGCAGTTCTTC.

The V and J genes are TRBV29-1 and TRBJ2-7, with 9 bases identical to TRBD1. The CDR3 is 14 residues long. Germline V gene data show CDR1 as SQVTM and CDR2 as ANQGSEA. This CDR3 is CTIGGQGINYEQYF. The CDR3 nucleotides are TGCACCATAGGGGGACAGGGAATTAACTACGAGCAGTACTTC.

The J gene is TRBJ1-1, the V gene TRBV7-3, with 7 bases aligning to TRBD1. CDR3 length: 14 amino acids. From germline, CDR1 is SGHTA and CDR2 FQGTGA. With 5 bases clipped from V and 0 bases from J, the junction kept 3 bases outside the gene matches. The CDR3: CASSPGQLNTEAFF. The DNA for the CDR3 is TGTGCCAGCAGCCCGGGACAGCTGAACACTGAAGCTTTCTTT.

The count of this clone is one. The chain carries TRBV5-5 and TRBJ1-1; no clear D gene. This CDR3 is 15 amino acids long. V dropped 0 bases and J dropped 1 base, with 10 bases sitting between them. The germline CDR1 and CDR2 sequences are SGHKS and YYEKEE (reference sequence). CDR3 residues: CASSLGWVPNTEAFF. Written as DNA, the CDR3 is TGTGCCAGCAGCTTGGGATGGGTGCCGAACACTGAAGCTTTCTTT.

The V call is TRBV18, the J call TRBJ2-7, with D possibly TRBD2 on 5 matching bases. The CDR3 has 14 amino acids. Germline-derived CDR1 and CDR2 are KGHSH and LQKENI. V dropped 4 bases and J dropped 7 bases, with 17 bases sitting between them. The CDR3, as DNA: TGTGCCAGCTCACAACTAGACACCGCCTTGGAGCAGTACTTC. Protein sequence: CASSQLDTALEQYF. The full variable domain, rest sourced from reference TRBV18 and TRBJ2-7, is NAGVMQNPRHLVRRRGQEARLRCSPMKGHSHVYWYRQLPEEGLKFMVYLQKENIIDESGMPKERFSAEFPKEGPSILRIQQVVRGDSAAYFCASSQLDTALEQYFGPGTRLTVT.

The J gene is TRBJ2-7, the V gene TRBV5-4, with D maybe TRBD1 (6 bases). The length of the CDR3 is 15 residues. Trimming left V 1 base short and J 3 bases short, with 14 bases between. Germline CDR1 SGHNT, CDR2 YYREEE (reference sequence). The CDR3 DNA reads TGTGCCAGCAGCTTGACTGGACAGTCCCTCTACGAGCAGTACTTC. Translated, it gives CASSLTGQSLYEQYF.

The genes are TRBV9 and TRBJ2-3, with 7 bases fitting TRBD2. CDR3 length: 18 residues. V was clipped by 3 bases and J by 5 bases; unmatched bases: 18. Germline-derived CDR1 and CDR2 are SGDLS and YYNGEE. For the CDR3, the DNA is TGTGCCAGCAGCGCCAAGGGTGGACTAGGCAGGGTCGGAGATACGCAGTATTTT. Its protein is CASSAKGGLGRVGDTQYF. Full variable domain (outside the CDR3, taken from reference TRBV9 and TRBJ2-3): DSGVTQTPKHLITATGQRVTLRCSPRSGDLSVYWYQQSLDQGLQFLIQYYNGEERAKGNILERFSAQQFPDLHSELNLSSLELGDSALYFCASSAKGGLGRVGDTQYFGPGTRLTVL.

The CDR3 reads CASSLGDRTTGANVLTF. CDR3 sequence (DNA): TGTGCCAGCAGCTTGGGGGACAGGACGACTGGGGCCAACGTCCTGACTTTC. The chain is built from TRBV5-4 and TRBJ2-6; TRBD1 aligns across 8 bases. From germline, CDR1 is SGHNT and CDR2 YYREEE (reference sequence). V lost 0 bases to trimming and J lost 2 bases; unmatched junction nucleotides: 4. The CDR3 length is 17 residues.

Remarks on this clone: Other DNA sequences within the sample encode an identical CDR3. The chain links TRBV7-9 to TRBJ1-2; 9 positions match TRBD1. Germline CDR1 SEHNR, CDR2 FQNEAQ (reference sequence). The CDR3 runs to 13 residues. V gave up 5 bases and J gave up 5 bases; unmatched junction bases: 3. This chain's CDR3 is CASSLGQGYGYTF. The DNA for the CDR3 is TGTGCCAGCAGCCTCGGACAGGGGTATGGCTACACCTTC.

This clone has only one observation. V and J are TRBV28 and TRBJ1-1; D remains ambiguous. The CDR3 totals 11 residues. The V end lost 10 bases, the J end lost 10 bases, and 16 bases lay between the germline ends. Germline values: CDR1 MDHEN, CDR2 SYDVKM. The CDR3 nucleotides are TGTGCCACTAAGGTGGTCGGTCGAGCTTTCTTT. It yields the protein CATKVVGRAFF.

This clone has more than one count but fewer than ten. V gene TRBV13 combines with J gene TRBJ2-5, with 10 nucleotides matching TRBD2. The CDR3 consists of 15 residues. J lost 5 bases, V lost 6 bases, and 9 bases had no gene match. Looked up from germline, CDR1 is PRHDT and CDR2 is FYEKMQ (reference sequence). CDR3 nucleotides: TGTGCCAGCAGTGGCCTAGCGGGAGAGCAGGAGACCCAGTACTTC. It yields the protein CASSGLAGEQETQYF.

The chain joins TRBV5-4 to TRBJ2-5; the match to TRBD1 covers 9 bases. The germline V gene has CDR1 SGHNT and CDR2 YYREEE (reference sequence). CDR3 length equals 15 residues. Trimming cost V 3 bases and J 2 bases; bases outside gene matches: 5. The CDR3 nucleotides are TGTGCCAGCAGCTACGACAGGGGGTTACAAGAGACCCAGTACTTC. It specifies CASSYDRGLQETQYF.

This clone was detected a few times. J is TRBJ1-5 and V is TRBV27, with TRBD1 matching over 7 bases. V dropped 8 bases and J dropped 12; count of bases not matched to a gene: 13. The CDR3 has 13 residues. CDR1 and CDR2 from the germline V gene are MNHEY and SMNVEV (reference sequence). In DNA form, the CDR3 reads TGTGCCAGCGGCCCCCAGGGGGGGAGGCGCCAGCATTTT. It specifies CASGPQGGRRQHF.

The V and J genes are TRBV6-6 and TRBJ2-7; TRBD2 matches at 11 bases. Germline-derived CDR1 and CDR2 are MNHNY and SVGAGI (reference sequence). CDR3 size: 15 residues. Germline trimming cut 6 bases from V and 2 bases from J; bases unmatched to any gene: 6. The CDR3 spells CASSKTSGKAYEQYF. The DNA of the CDR3 is TGTGCCAGCAGCAAGACTAGCGGGAAGGCCTACGAGCAGTACTTC.

The chain recombines TRBV5-1 with TRBJ2-1; D call uncertain. The V gene lost 1 base and the J gene lost 7 bases, with 6 bases spanning the gap. Germline V lookup: CDR1 SGHRS, CDR2 YFSETQ. This CDR3 contains 12 residues. The CDR3 here is CASSLNQNEQFF. The CDR3 nucleotides read TGCGCCAGCAGCTTGAACCAGAATGAGCAGTTCTTC.

The V and J genes are TRBV19 and TRBJ2-3; 14 bases line up with TRBD2. V lost 6 bases, J lost 5 bases, and 7 bases stayed unmatched. CDR1 and CDR2 (germline): LNHDA, SQIVND (reference sequence). CDR3 length: 16 amino acids. The CDR3 reads CASSQGLAGGLDTQYF. The CDR3 DNA reads TGTGCCAGTAGCCAAGGACTAGCGGGAGGCTTAGATACGCAGTATTTT.